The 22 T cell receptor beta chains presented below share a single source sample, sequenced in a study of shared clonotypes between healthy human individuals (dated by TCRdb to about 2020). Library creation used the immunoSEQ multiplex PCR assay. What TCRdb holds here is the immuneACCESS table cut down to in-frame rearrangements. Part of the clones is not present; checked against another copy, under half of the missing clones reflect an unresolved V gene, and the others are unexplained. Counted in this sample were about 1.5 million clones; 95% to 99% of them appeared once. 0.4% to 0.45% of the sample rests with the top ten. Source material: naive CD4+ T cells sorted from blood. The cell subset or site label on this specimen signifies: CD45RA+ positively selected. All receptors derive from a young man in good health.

This chain's CDR3 is CASSDYVKGNYEQYF. For the CDR3, the DNA is TGTGCCAGCAGTGATTATGTGAAGGGGAACTACGAGCAGTACTTC. The J gene is TRBJ2-7, the V gene TRBV6-1; tentatively, D is TRBD1 (5 bases). The V gene lost 3 bases and the J gene lost 3 bases, with 15 bases spanning the gap. This CDR3 comprises 15 residues. Germline CDR1 and CDR2: MNHNS and SASEGT.

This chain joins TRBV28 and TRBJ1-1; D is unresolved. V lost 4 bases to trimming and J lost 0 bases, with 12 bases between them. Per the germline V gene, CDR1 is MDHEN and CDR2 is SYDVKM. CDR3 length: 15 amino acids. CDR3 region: CASSSPPNMNTEAFF. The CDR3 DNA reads TGTGCCAGCAGTTCCCCACCGAATATGAACACTGAAGCTTTCTTT.

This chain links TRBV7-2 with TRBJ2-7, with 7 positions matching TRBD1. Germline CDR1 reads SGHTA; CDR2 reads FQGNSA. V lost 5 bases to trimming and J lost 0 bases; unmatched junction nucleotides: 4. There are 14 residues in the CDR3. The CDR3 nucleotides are TGTGCCAGCAGCGAAGGACAGGTCTCCTACGAGCAGTACTTC. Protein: CASSEGQVSYEQYF.

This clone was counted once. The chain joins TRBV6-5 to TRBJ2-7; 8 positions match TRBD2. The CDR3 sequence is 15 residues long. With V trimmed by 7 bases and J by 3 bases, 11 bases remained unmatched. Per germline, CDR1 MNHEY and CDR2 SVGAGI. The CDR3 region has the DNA TGTGCCAGCACTCCTCGGGGGGGCGGCCTCTACGAGCAGTACTTC. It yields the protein CASTPRGGGLYEQYF.

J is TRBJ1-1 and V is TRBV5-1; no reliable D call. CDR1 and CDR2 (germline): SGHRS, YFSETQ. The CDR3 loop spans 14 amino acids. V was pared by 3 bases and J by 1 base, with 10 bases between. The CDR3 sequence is CASSWLPGNTEAFF. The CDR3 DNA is TGCGCCAGCAGCTGGCTTCCGGGGAACACTGAAGCTTTCTTT. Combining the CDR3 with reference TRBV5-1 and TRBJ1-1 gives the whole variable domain KAGVTQTPRYLIKTRGQQVTLSCSPISGHRSVSWYQQTPGQGLQFLFEYFSETQRNKGNFPGRFSGRQFSNSRSEMNVSTLELGDSALYLCASSWLPGNTEAFFGQGTRLTVV.

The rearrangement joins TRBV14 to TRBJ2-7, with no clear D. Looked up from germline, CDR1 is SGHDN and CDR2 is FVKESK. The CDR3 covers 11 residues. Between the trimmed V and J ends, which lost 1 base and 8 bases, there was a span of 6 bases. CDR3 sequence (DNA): TGTGCCAGCAGCCAAGTGGACCAGCAGTACTTC. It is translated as CASSQVDQQYF.

The CDR3 spells CASSLVGGVEETQYF. DNA of the CDR3: TGCGCCAGCAGCTTGGTTGGGGGAGTTGAAGAGACCCAGTACTTC. The gene calls are TRBV5-1 and TRBJ2-5, with D perhaps being TRBD1 or TRBD2 (5 bases each). The germline CDR1 and CDR2 sequences are SGHRS and YFSETQ. This CDR3 is 15 amino acids long. Trimming removed 0 bases at V and 3 bases at J, with 12 bases between. Drawing the rest from reference TRBV5-1 and TRBJ2-5, the complete variable domain is KAGVTQTPRYLIKTRGQQVTLSCSPISGHRSVSWYQQTPGQGLQFLFEYFSETQRNKGNFPGRFSGRQFSNSRSEMNVSTLELGDSALYLCASSLVGGVEETQYFGPGTRLLVL.

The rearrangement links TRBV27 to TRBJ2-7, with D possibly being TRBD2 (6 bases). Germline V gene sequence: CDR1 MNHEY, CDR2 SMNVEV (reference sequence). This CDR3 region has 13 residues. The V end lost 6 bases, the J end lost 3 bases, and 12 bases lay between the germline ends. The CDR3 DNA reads TGTGCCAGCAGGGGGAGCGGGTTCTACGAGCAGTACTTC. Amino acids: CASRGSGFYEQYF.

CDR3 coding DNA: TGTGCCAGCAGCCTCGGAGGTCGGAGGGAGACCCAGTACTTC. As protein: CASSLGGRRETQYF. The chain is built from TRBV7-2 and TRBJ2-5; D perhaps matches TRBD2 (5 bases). The germline gives CDR1 SGHTA, CDR2 FQGNSA. CDR3 length: 14 amino acids. V lost 5 bases to trimming and J lost 5 bases, with 15 bases between them.

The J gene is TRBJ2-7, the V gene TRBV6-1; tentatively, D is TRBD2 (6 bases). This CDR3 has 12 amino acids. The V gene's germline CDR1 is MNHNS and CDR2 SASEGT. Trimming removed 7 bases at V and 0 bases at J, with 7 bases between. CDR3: CASKGGSYEQYF. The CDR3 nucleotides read TGTGCCAGCAAGGGAGGCTCCTACGAGCAGTACTTC.

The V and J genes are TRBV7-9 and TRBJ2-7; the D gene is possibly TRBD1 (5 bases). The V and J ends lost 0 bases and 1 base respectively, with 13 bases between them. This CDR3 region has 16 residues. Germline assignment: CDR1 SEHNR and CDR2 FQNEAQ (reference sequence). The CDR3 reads CASSLAGRAVSYEQYF. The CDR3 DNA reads TGTGCCAGCAGCTTAGCGGGCAGGGCTGTGTCCTACGAGCAGTACTTC.

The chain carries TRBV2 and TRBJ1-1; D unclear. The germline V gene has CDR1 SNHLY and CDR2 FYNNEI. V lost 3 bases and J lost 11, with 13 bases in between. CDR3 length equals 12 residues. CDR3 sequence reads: CASSENNIGAFF. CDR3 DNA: TGTGCCAGCAGTGAGAATAATATCGGGGCTTTCTTT.

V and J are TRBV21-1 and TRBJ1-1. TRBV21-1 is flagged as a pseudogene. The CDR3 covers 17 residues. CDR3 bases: TGTGCCAGCAGCAAACTCCCTACTGGAGGGGTAAGGACTGAAGCTTTCTTT. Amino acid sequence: CASSKLPTGGVRTEAFF.

The CDR3 region has the DNA TGCGCCAGCACCGGACTAGCGGGAGTGTTTGTTGGGAACACCGGGGAGCTGTTTTTT. This encodes CASTGLAGVFVGNTGELFF. This chain connects TRBV5-1 to TRBJ2-2, with 13 bases lining up with TRBD2. The CDR3 extends over 19 amino acids. The J segment lost 1 base and the V segment lost 6 bases, leaving 12 bases of the junction unmatched. The V gene's germline CDR1 is SGHRS and CDR2 YFSETQ.

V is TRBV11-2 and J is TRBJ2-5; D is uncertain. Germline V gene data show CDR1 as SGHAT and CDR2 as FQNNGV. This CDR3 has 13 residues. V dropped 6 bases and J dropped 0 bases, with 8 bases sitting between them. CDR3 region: CASSLRYQETQYF. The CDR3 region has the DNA TGTGCCAGCAGTCTACGGTACCAAGAGACCCAGTACTTC.

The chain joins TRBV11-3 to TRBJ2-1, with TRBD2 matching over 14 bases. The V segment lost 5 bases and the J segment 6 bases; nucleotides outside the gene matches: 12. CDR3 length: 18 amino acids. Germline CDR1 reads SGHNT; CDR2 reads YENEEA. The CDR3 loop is CASSPGTSGSPTLNEQFF. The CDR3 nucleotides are TGTGCCAGCAGCCCCGGGACTAGCGGGAGCCCGACCCTCAATGAGCAGTTCTTC.

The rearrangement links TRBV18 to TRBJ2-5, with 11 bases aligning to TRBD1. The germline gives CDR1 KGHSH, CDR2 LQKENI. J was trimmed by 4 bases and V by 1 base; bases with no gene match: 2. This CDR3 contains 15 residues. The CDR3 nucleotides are TGTGCCAGCTCACCACTAGGGACAGGGGGAGAGACCCAGTACTTC. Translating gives CASSPLGTGGETQYF.

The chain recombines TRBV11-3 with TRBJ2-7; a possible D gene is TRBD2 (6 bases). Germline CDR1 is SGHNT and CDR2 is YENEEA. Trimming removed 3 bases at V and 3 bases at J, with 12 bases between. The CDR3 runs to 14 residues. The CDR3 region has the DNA TGTGCCAGCAGCTTGGGGGGACCGATCTACGAGCAGTACTTC. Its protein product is CASSLGGPIYEQYF.

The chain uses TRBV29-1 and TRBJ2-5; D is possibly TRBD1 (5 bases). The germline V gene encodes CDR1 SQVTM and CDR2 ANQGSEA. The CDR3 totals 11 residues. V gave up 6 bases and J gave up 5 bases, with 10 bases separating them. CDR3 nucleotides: TGCAGCGTCAACCCAGGGGAGACCCAGTACTTC. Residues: CSVNPGETQYF.

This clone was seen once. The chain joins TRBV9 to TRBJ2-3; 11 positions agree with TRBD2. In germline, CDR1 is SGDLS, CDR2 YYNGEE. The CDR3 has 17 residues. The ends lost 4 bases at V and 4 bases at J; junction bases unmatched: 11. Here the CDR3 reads CASSPTGTSGLSDTQYF. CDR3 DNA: TGTGCCAGCAGCCCAACCGGGACTAGCGGCTTGTCAGATACGCAGTATTTT.

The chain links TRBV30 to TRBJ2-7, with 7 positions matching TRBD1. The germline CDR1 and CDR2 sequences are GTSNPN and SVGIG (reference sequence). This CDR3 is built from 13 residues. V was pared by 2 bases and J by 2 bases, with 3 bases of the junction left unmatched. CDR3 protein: CAWSQQGTYEQYF. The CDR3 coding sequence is TGTGCCTGGAGTCAACAGGGGACCTACGAGCAGTACTTC.

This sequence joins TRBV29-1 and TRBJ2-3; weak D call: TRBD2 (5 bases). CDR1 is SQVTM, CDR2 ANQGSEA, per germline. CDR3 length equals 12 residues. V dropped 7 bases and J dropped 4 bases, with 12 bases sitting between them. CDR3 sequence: CSALPGSDTQYF. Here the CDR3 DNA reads TGCAGCGCCCTCCCGGGGTCAGATACGCAGTATTTT.